The 10 T cell receptor beta chains below come from one sample, sequenced in a study of cytomegalovirus exposure and HLA in healthy donors. The method was immunoSEQ multiplex PCR; TCRdb's version includes in-frame clones alone and lacks a portion of them. Of about 130,000 clones listed, 75% to 90% are singletons. Sequencing was carried out using PBMCs. The receptors originated from a woman between 18 and 29 years old in good health and CMV-seronegative.

The chain combines TRBV7-2 with TRBJ2-5; no firm D call. The CDR3 runs 14 residues. Trimming took 5 bases from V and 3 from J, leaving 13 bases between them. CDR1 and CDR2 from the germline V gene are SGHTA and FQGNSA. Here the CDR3 DNA reads TGTGCCAGCAGCCCCCGGGTCTTAAAAGAGACCCAGTACTTC. Encoded protein: CASSPRVLKETQYF. Variable domain in full (rest from reference TRBV7-2 and TRBJ2-5): GAGVSQSPSNKVTEKGKDVELRCDPISGHTALYWYRQSLGQGLEFLIYFQGNSAPDKSGLPSDRFSAERTGGSVSTLTIQRTQQEDSAVYLCASSPRVLKETQYFGPGTRLLVL.

V usage is TRBV4-3 and J usage is TRBJ1-1, with D possibly being TRBD1 (5 bases). Trimming stripped 4 bases from V and 3 bases from J, with 9 bases between. CDR3 length equals 13 residues. Germline V gene sequence: CDR1 LGHNA, CDR2 YSLEER. The CDR3 sequence is CASSRRGDTEAFF. CDR3 nucleotide sequence: TGCGCCAGCAGCCGACGGGGGGACACTGAAGCTTTCTTT.

J is TRBJ1-2 and V is TRBV19, with 9 bases that match TRBD1. CDR1 is LNHDA and CDR2 is SQIVND in the germline V gene (reference sequence). J gave up 8 bases and V 6 bases, and 7 bases lay outside the gene matches. This CDR3 spans 13 amino acids. The CDR3 loop is CASSLTGGGGYTF. The CDR3 DNA is TGTGCCAGTAGCTTAACAGGGGGCGGCGGCTACACCTTC.

This chain connects TRBV11-2 to TRBJ2-5; D perhaps matches TRBD2 (5 bases). V dropped 4 bases and J dropped 5 bases, with 14 bases sitting between them. CDR1 is SGHAT and CDR2 is FQNNGV in the germline V gene. This CDR3 spans 14 amino acids. The CDR3 loop reads CASSSPRGHETQYF. In DNA form, the CDR3 reads TGTGCCAGCAGCTCCCCTAGAGGGCATGAGACCCAGTACTTC.

The V gene is TRBV11-2, the J gene TRBJ1-6; TRBD1 is a possible D gene (6 bases). The V and J ends lost 6 bases and 10 bases respectively, with 16 bases between them. Per germline, CDR1 SGHAT and CDR2 FQNNGV. CDR3 length: 14 amino acids. The CDR3 sequence: CASRPDRYTSPLHF. CDR3 in DNA: TGTGCCAGCAGACCCGACAGGTATACCTCACCCCTCCACTTT.

This clone was counted once. V usage is TRBV18 and J usage is TRBJ1-2; the D gene is possibly TRBD1 (5 bases). Trimming cost V 6 bases and J 2 bases, with 10 bases left between them. This CDR3 region has 13 residues. Per the germline V gene, CDR1 is KGHSH and CDR2 is LQKENI. CDR3 in amino acids: CASSQTENYGYTF. DNA for the CDR3: TGTGCCAGCTCTCAGACAGAGAACTATGGCTACACCTTC. Looking up the rest from reference TRBV18 and TRBJ1-2 gives the full variable domain: NAGVMQNPRHLVRRRGQEARLRCSPMKGHSHVYWYRQLPEEGLKFMVYLQKENIIDESGMPKERFSAEFPKEGPSILRIQQVVRGDSAAYFCASSQTENYGYTFGSGTRLTVV.

The chain combines TRBV6-1 with TRBJ2-7; no clear D gene. The CDR3 extends over 12 amino acids. Trimming stripped 5 bases from V and 6 bases from J, with 11 bases between. Germline values: CDR1 MNHNS, CDR2 SASEGT. In nucleotides, the CDR3 is TGTGCCAGCAGTTTCCGGGTAGCCGAGCAGTACGTC. It is translated as CASSFRVAEQYV.

The chain links TRBV25-1 to TRBJ2-3; tentative D call: TRBD1 (6 bases). Germline CDR1 reads MGHDK; CDR2 reads SYGVNS. The CDR3 spans 16 residues. V lost 3 bases and J lost 6, with 19 bases in between. The DNA of the CDR3 is TGTGCCAGCAGTGATCGATTAGGGCAGGGGATGGATACGCAGTATTTT. Protein product: CASSDRLGQGMDTQYF.

V gene TRBV5-1 combines with J gene TRBJ2-3; 15 bases align to TRBD2. V gave up 4 bases and J gave up 4 bases; unmatched junction bases: 7. Germline-derived CDR1 and CDR2 are SGHRS and YFSETQ. The CDR3 has 17 amino acids. CDR3 DNA: TGCGCCAGCAGCCGTGGACTAGCGGGAGGGGGGGCAGATACGCAGTATTTT. This translates into CASSRGLAGGGADTQYF.

Only a few counts were recorded for this clone. The J gene is TRBJ2-1, the V gene TRBV6-4; 10 nucleotides align to TRBD1. The CDR3 spans 15 residues. Germline assignment: CDR1 MRHNA and CDR2 SNTAGT. V lost 2 bases, J lost 7 bases, and 5 bases stayed unmatched. CDR3 nucleotides: TGTGCCAGCAGTGACGCCGACAGGGGGCCAAATGAGCAGTTCTTC. This encodes CASSDADRGPNEQFF.